This TCR beta chain was recorded in a study of T cell responses to AZD1222 COVID-19 vaccine. Germline lookup yields CDR1 MNHEY and CDR2 SVGEGT. The V gene end was trimmed by 2 bases and the J gene end by 4 bases; junction bases not matched to a gene: 4. CDR3 length: 15 amino acids. About this clone: Its antigen is undetermined.

Profiling relied on immunoSEQ multiplex PCR, and the TCRdb table lists in-frame clones only, not all of them. The table records approximately 100,000 clones, approximately 89% of them present only once. Points from the study as a whole: Unmutated variant regions reportedly attract nearly half of all spike-specific TCRs. The donor group comprised mostly white British people and more females; the analysis possibly underestimated clonal diversity.

Sequencing used peripheral blood, obtained on day 0 of AZD1222 vaccination. The chain couples TRBV6-2 or TRBV6-3 to TRBJ2-7; 11 bases fit TRBD2. This clonotype was sampled from an adult in good health. This CDR3 reads CASSYDRTSGYEQYF. The CDR3, as DNA: TGTGCCAGCAGTTACGATAGGACTAGCGGGTACGAGCAGTACTTC.